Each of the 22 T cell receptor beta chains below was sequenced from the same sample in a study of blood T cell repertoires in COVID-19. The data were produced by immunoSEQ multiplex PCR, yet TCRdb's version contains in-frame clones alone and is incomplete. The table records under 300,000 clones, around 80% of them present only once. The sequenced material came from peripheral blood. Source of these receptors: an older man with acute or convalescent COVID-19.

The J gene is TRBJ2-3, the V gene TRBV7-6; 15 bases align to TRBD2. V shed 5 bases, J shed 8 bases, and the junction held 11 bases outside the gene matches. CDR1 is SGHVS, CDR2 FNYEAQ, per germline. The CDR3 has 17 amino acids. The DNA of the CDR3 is TGTGCCAGCAGCGCCATAGGACTAGCGGGGGGGCTACCTACGCAGTATTTT. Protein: CASSAIGLAGGLPTQYF.

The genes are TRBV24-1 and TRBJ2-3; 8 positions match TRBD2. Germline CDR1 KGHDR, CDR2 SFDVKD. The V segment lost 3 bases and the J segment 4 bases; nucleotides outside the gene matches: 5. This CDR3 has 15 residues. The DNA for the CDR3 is TGTGCCACCAGTGATCCGTTAGCGGGGCCAGATACGCAGTATTTT. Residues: CATSDPLAGPDTQYF.

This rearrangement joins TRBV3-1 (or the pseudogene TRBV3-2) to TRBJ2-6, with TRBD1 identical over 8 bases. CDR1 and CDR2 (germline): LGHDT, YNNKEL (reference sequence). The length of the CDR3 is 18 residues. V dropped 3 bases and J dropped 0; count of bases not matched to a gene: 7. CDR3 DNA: TGTGCCAGCAGCCATCGACAGGGGACATACTCTGGGGCCAACGTCCTGACTTTC. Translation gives CASSHRQGTYSGANVLTF.

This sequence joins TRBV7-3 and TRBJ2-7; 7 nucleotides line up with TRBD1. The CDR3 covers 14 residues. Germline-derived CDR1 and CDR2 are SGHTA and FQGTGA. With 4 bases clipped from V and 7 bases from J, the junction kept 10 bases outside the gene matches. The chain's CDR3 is CASSSATGVGEQYF. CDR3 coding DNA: TGTGCCAGCAGCTCCGCTACAGGGGTCGGAGAGCAGTACTTC.

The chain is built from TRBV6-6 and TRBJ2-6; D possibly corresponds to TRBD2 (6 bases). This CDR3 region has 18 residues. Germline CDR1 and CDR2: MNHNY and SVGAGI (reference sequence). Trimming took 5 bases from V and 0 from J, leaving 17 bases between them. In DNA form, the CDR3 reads TGTGCCAGCAGTCTTCTCGGGACTTTGAGCTCTGGGGCCAACGTCCTGACTTTC. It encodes CASSLLGTLSSGANVLTF.

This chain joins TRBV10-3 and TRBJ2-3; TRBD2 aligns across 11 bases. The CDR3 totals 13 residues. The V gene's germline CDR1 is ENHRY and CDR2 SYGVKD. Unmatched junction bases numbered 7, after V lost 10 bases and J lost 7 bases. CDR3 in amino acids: CATYSGGANTQYF. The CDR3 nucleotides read TGTGCCACCTATAGCGGGGGGGCGAATACGCAGTATTTT.

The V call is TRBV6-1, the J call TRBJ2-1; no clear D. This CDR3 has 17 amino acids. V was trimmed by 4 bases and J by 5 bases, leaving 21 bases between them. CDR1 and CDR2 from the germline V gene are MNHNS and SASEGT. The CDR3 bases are TGTGCCAGCAGTGGAGAGTTCTATAGCTCCAATGACAATGAGCAGTTCTTC. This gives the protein CASSGEFYSSNDNEQFF.

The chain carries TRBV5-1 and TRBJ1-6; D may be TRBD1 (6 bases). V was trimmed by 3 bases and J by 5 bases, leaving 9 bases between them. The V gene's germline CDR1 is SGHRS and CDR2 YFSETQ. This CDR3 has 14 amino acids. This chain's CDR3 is CASSSDRNNSPLHF. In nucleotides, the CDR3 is TGCGCCAGCAGCTCGGACAGAAATAATTCACCCCTCCACTTT.

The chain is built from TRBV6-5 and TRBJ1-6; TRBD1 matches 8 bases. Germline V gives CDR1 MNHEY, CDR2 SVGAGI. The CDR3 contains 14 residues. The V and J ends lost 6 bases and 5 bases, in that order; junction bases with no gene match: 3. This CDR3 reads CASRGQGDNSPLHF. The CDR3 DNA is TGTGCCAGCAGAGGACAGGGAGATAATTCACCCCTCCACTTT.

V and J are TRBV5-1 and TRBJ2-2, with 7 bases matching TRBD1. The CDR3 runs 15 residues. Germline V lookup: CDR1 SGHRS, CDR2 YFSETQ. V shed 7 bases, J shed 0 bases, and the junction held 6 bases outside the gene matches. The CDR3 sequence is CASVGGQSNTGELFF. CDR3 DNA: TGCGCCAGCGTTGGGGGACAGTCGAACACCGGGGAGCTGTTTTTT.

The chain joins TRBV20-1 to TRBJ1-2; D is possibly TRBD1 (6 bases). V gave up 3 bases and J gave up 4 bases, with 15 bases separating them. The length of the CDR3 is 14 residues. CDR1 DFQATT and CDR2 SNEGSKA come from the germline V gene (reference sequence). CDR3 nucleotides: TGCAGTGCTAGTGGACAGAACCAGGTCTATGGCTACACCTTC. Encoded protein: CSASGQNQVYGYTF.

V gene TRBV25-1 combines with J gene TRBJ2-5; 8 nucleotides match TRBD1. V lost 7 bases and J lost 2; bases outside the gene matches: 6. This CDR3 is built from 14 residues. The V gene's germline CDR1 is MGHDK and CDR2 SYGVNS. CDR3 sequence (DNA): TGTGCCAGCACAGACAGGGGCGTACAAGAGACCCAGTACTTC. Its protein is CASTDRGVQETQYF.

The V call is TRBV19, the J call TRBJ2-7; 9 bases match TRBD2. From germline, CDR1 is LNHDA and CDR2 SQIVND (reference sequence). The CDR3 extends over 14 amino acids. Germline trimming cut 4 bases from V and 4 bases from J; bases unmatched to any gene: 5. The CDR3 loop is CASSTTSGGYEQYF. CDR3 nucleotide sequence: TGTGCCAGTAGTACGACTAGCGGAGGATACGAGCAGTACTTC.

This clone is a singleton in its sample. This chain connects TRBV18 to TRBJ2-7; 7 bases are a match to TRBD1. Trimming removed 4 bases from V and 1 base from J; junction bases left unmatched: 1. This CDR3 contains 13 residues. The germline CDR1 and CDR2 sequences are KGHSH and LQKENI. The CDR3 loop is CASSRDSSYEQYF. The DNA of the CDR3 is TGTGCCAGCTCACGGGACAGTTCCTACGAGCAGTACTTC.

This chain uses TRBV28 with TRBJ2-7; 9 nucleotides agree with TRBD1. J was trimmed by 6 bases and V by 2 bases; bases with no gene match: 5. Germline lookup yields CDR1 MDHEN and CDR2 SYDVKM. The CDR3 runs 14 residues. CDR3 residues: CASSLGTGTGEQYF. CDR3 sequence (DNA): TGTGCCAGCAGTTTAGGGACAGGGACTGGCGAGCAGTACTTC.

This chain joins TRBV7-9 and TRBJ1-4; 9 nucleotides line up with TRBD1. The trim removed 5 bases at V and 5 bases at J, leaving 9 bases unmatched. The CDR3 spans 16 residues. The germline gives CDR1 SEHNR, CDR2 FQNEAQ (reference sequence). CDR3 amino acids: CASSILQGAQNEKLFF. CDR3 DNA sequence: TGTGCCAGCAGCATCCTACAGGGGGCCCAAAATGAAAAACTGTTTTTT. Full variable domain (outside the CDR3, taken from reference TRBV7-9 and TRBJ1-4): DTGVSQNPRHKITKRGQNVTFRCDPISEHNRLYWYRQTLGQGPEFLTYFQNEAQLEKSRLLSDRFSAERPKGSFSTLEIQRTEQGDSAMYLCASSILQGAQNEKLFFGSGTQLSVL.

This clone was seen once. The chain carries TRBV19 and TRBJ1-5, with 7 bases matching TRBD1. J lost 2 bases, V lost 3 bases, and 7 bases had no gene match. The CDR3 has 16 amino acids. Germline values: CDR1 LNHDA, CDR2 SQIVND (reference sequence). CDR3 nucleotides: TGTGCCAGTAGTATCTTAACAGGGGTAGGCAATCAGCCCCAGCATTTT. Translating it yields CASSILTGVGNQPQHF.

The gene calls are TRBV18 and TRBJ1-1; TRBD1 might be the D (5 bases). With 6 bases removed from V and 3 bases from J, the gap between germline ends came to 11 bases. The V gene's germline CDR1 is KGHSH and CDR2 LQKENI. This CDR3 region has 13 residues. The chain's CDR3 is CASSPTGDTEAFF. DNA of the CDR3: TGTGCCAGCTCGCCCACAGGAGACACTGAAGCTTTCTTT. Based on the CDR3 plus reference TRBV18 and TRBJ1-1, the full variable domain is NAGVMQNPRHLVRRRGQEARLRCSPMKGHSHVYWYRQLPEEGLKFMVYLQKENIIDESGMPKERFSAEFPKEGPSILRIQQVVRGDSAAYFCASSPTGDTEAFFGQGTRLTVV.

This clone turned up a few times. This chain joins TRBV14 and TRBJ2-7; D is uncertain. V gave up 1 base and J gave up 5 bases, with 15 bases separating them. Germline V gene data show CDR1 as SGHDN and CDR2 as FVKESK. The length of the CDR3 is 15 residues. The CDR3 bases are TGTGCCAGCAGCCAAGGGAGTACTACTCTGAACGAGCAGTACTTC. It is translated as CASSQGSTTLNEQYF. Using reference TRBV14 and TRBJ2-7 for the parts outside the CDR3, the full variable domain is EAGVTQFPSHSVIEKGQTVTLRCDPISGHDNLYWYRRVMGKEIKFLLHFVKESKQDESGMPNNRFLAERTGGTYSTLKVQPAELEDSGVYFCASSQGSTTLNEQYFGPGTRLTVT.

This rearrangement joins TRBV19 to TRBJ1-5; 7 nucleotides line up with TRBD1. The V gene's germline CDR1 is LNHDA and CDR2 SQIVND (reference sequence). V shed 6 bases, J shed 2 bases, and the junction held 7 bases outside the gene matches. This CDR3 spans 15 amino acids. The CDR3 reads CASRLDRAGNQPQHF. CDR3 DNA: TGTGCCAGTAGACTCGACAGGGCGGGCAATCAGCCCCAGCATTTT.

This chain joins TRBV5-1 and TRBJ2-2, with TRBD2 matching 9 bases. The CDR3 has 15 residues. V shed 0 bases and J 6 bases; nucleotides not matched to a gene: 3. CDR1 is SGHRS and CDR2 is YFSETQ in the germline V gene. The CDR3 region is CASSLAGTSSGELFF. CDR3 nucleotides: TGCGCCAGCAGCTTGGCCGGGACTAGCTCCGGGGAGCTGTTTTTT.

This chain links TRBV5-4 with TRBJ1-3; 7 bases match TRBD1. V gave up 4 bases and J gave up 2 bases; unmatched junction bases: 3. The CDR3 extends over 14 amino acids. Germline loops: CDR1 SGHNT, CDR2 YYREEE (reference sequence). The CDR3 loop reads CASSGGGAGNTIYF. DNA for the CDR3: TGTGCCAGCAGCGGAGGGGGCGCTGGAAACACCATATATTTT.